This T cell receptor (beta chain) was found in a study of tumor and adjacent non-tumor tissue in lung cancer. Notes on the study in general: TCR diversity was significantly greater in tumor than normal lung tissue.

The CDR3 extends over 16 amino acids. Trimming pared 0 bases from V and 10 bases from J, leaving 22 bases between. Germline CDR1 reads DFQATT; CDR2 reads SNEGSKA (reference sequence). A modified ARM-PCR protocol with three rounds of nested PCR amplified TCRbeta. Each CDR3 protein gets one entry after TCRdb re-called the multiplex PCR reads with MiXCR. The data contain 65,000 to 90,000 distinct CDR3 sequences, around 85% of them singletons. The template was RNA from unsorted bulk tissue. Comment on this clonotype: Its specificity is not known.

The chain employs TRBV20-1 and TRBJ1-5; D not certain. This TCR was recovered from a woman between 45 and 60 years old with non-small cell lung cancer. The sequencing sample was made of lung tumor tissue. CDR3: CSAREVSGHSNEPQHF. CDR3 bases: TGCAGTGCTAGAGAAGTCTCCGGCCATAGCAATGAACCCCAGCATTTT.